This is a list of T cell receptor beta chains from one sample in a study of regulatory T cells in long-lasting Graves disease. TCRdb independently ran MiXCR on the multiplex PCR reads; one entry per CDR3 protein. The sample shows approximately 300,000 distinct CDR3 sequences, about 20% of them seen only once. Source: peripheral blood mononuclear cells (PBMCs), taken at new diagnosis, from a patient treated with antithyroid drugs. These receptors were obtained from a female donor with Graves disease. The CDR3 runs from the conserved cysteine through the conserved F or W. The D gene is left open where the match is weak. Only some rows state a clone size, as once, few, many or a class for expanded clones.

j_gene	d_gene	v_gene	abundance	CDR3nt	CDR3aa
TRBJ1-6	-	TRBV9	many	TGTGCCAGCAGCGGGACAAACCTCCACTTT	CASSGTNLHF
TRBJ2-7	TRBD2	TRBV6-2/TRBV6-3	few	TGTGCCAGCAGTGAAATCAGCGGGGCGGGGGAGCAGTACTTC	CASSEISGAGEQYF
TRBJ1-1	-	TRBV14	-	TGTGCCAGCAGCCTGACCCTCCCTGGGGCTGAAGCTTTCTTT	CASSLTLPGAEAFF
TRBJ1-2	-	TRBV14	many	TGTGCCAGCAGCCAAGATCTGACCCTGCTCCATGGCTACACCTTC	CASSQDLTLLHGYTF
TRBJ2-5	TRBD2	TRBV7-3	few	TGTGCCAGCAGCTTAATGGGACTAGCGGGAGTGGGACAAGAGACCCAGTACTTC	CASSLMGLAGVGQETQYF
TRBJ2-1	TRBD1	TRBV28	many	TGTGCCAGCAGTCCTGGGACAGCCTACAATGAGCAGTTCTTC	CASSPGTAYNEQFF
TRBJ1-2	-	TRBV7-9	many	TGTGCCAGCAGTGAAGGGTGGCCGGGAGGCTACACCTTC	CASSEGWPGGYTF
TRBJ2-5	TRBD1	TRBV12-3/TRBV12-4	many	TGTGCCAGCAATGTGAGGGACAGCCATCAAGAGACCCAGTACTTC	CASNVRDSHQETQYF
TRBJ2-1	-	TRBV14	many	TGTGCCAGCAGCCAAGTAGCGAGCAATGAGCAGTTCTTC	CASSQVASNEQFF
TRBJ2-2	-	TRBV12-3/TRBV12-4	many	TGTGCCAGCAGTCCTGAGGGCCCCGGGGAGCTGTTTTTT	CASSPEGPGELFF
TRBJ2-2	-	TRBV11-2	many	TGTGCCAGCAGCTTGTTAGGCCCTGATCGCACCGGGGAGCTGTTTTTT	CASSLLGPDRTGELFF
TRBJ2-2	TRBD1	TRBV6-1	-	TGTGCCAGCAGTCGAGCCCCTCAACAGGGGGTGAACACCGGGGAGCTGTTTTTT	CASSRAPQQGVNTGELFF
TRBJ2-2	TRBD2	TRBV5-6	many	TGTGCCAGCAGCTTGGTATTGCTAGCGGGAGAAGGTACCGGGGAGCTGTTTTTT	CASSLVLLAGEGTGELFF
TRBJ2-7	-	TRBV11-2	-	TGTGCCAGCAGCCCACCCGACAGGCCATCCTACGAGCAGTACTTC	CASSPPDRPSYEQYF
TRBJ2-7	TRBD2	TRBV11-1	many	TGTGCCAGCAATAGCCTAGCGGGAACCTACGAGCAGTACTTC	CASNSLAGTYEQYF
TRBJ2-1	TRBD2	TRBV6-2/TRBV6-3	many	TGTGCCAGCAGTTGGGCTAGCGGGAGGGCCGGGAATGAGCAGTTCTTC	CASSWASGRAGNEQFF
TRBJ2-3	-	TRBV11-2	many	TGTGCCAGCAGCGGGGACACAGATACGCAGTATTTT	CASSGDTDTQYF